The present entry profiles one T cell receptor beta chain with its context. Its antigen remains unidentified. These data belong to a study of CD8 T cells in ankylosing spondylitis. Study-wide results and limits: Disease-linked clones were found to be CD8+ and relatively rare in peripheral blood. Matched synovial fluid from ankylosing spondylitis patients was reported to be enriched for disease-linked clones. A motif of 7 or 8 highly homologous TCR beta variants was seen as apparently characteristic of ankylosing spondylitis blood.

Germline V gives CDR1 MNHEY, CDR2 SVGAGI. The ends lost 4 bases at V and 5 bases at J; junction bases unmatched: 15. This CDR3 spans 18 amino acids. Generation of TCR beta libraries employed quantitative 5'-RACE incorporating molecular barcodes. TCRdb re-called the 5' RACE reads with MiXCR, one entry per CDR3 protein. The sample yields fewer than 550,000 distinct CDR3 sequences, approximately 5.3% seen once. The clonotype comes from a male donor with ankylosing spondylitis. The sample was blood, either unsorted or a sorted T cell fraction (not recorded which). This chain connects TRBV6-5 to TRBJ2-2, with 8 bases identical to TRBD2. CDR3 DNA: TGTGCCAGCAGTTCCCGGACTCTGAGTCTAGCGGGTACCGGGGAGCTGTTTTTT. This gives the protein CASSSRTLSLAGTGELFF.